This entry is about one T cell receptor beta chain. Methods used by the authors: Amplification with reference gene primers provided the estimates of nucleated cell counts. Method: immunoSEQ multiplex PCR; TCRdb's copy keeps in-frame clones and lacks some. V and J calls plus clone size are reproduced from that table; the DNA served to infer D and trimming. In the table there are some 89,000 clones, roughly 80% of which are singletons. This sample is drawn from a study of blood T cell repertoires in COVID-19. For the study at large: There were acute and convalescent COVID-19 samples, and they came from the United States, Italy and Spain.

The V end was cut by 4 bases, the J end by 5 bases, with 25 bases between. The CDR3 sequence is 18 residues long. Germline V gives CDR1 SGHTS, CDR2 YDEGEE. The sample comprised peripheral blood. The chain couples TRBV5-8 to TRBJ1-5, with a weak D call TRBD1 (5 bases). The clonotype comes from a man in his fifties or sixties with acute or convalescent COVID-19. Here the CDR3 reads CASSRDQPGRVPDQPQHF. The CDR3 DNA follows: TGTGCCAGCAGCCGAGACCAACCAGGGAGGGTTCCAGATCAGCCCCAGCATTTT.